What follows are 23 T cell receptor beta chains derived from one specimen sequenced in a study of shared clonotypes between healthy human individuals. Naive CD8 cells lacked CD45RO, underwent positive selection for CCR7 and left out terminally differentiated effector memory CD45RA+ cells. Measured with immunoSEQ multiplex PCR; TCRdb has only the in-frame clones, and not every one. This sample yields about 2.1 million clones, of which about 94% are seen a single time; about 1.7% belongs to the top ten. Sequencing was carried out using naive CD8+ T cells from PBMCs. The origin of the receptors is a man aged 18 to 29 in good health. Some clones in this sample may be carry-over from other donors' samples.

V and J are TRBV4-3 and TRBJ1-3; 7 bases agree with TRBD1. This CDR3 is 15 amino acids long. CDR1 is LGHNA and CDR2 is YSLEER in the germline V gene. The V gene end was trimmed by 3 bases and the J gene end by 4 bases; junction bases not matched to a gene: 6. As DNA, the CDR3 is TGCGCCAGCAGCCAGGTGATGACAGGGGGAAACACCATATATTTT. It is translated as CASSQVMTGGNTIYF.

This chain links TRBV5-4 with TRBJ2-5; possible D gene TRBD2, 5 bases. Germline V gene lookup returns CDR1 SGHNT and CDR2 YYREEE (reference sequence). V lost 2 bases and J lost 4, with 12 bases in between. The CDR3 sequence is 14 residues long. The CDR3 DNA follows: TGTGCCAGCAGCTTACCGGCCGGAGGAGAGACCCAGTACTTC. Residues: CASSLPAGGETQYF.

The CDR3 loop is CASSPLWAEEQYF. In DNA, the CDR3 is TGTGCCAGCAGTCCCCTCTGGGCGGAGGAGCAGTATTTT. The chain couples TRBV28 to TRBJ2-3; possibly TRBD2 for D (5 bases). Trimming took 5 bases from V and 11 from J, leaving 17 bases between them. CDR3 length: 13 residues. From germline, CDR1 is MDHEN and CDR2 SYDVKM.

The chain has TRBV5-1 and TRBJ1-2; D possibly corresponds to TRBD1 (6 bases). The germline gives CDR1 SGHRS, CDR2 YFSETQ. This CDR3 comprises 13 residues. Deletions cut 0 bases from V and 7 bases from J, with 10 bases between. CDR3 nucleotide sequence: TGCGCCAGCAGCTTGGCCAGGGGTCGTGGCTACACCTTC. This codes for CASSLARGRGYTF. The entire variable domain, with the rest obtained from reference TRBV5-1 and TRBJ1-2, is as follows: KAGVTQTPRYLIKTRGQQVTLSCSPISGHRSVSWYQQTPGQGLQFLFEYFSETQRNKGNFPGRFSGRQFSNSRSEMNVSTLELGDSALYLCASSLARGRGYTFGSGTRLTVV.

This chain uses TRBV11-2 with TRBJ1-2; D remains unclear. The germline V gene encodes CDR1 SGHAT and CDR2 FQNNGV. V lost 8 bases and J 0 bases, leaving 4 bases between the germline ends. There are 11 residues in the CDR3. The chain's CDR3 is CASRTNYGYTF. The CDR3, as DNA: TGTGCCAGCCGCACTAACTATGGCTACACCTTC.

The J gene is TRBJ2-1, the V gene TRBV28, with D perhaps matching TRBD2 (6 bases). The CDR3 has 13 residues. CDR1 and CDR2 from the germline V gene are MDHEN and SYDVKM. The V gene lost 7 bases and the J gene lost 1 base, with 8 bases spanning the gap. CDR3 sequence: CASKGRSYNEQFF. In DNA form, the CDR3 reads TGTGCCAGCAAGGGGAGGTCCTACAATGAGCAGTTCTTC.

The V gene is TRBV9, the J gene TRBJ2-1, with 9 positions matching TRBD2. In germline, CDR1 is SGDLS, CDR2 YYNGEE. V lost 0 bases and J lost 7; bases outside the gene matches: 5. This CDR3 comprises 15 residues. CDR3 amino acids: CASSVVAGGPNEQFF. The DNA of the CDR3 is TGTGCCAGCAGCGTAGTGGCGGGAGGGCCAAATGAGCAGTTCTTC.

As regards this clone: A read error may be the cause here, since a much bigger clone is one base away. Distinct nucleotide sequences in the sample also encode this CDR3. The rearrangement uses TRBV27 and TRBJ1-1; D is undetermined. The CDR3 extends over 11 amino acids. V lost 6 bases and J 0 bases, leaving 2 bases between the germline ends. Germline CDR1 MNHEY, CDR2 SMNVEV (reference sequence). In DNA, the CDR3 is TGTGCCAGCAGATTGAACACTGAAGCTTTCTTT. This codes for CASRLNTEAFF.

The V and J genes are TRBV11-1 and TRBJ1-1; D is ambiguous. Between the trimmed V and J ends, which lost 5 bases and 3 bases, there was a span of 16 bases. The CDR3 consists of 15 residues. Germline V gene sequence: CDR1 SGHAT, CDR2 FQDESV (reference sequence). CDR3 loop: CASSLLEGRDTEAFF. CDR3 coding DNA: TGTGCCAGCAGCCTACTAGAAGGCCGGGACACTGAAGCTTTCTTT.

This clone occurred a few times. The CDR3 protein is CATLAGTESTEAFF. The DNA of the CDR3 is TGTGCCACTCTCGCGGGGACGGAGAGCACTGAAGCTTTCTTT. V and J are TRBV10-3 and TRBJ1-1; a weak D match, TRBD1 (5 bases). This CDR3 is 14 amino acids long. V lost 10 bases, J lost 4 bases, and 19 bases lay in between. Germline CDR1 is ENHRY and CDR2 is SYGVKD.

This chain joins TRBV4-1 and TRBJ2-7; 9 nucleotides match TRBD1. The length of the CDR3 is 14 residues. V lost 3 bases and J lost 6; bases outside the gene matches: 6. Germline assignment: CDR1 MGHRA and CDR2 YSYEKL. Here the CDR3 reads CASSQSQGAVEQYF. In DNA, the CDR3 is TGCGCCAGCAGCCAGTCACAGGGGGCGGTCGAGCAGTACTTC.

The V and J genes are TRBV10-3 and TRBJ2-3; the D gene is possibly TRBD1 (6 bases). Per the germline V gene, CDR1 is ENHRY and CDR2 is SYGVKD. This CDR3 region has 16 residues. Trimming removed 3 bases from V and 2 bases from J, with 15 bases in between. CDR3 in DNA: TGTGCCATCAGTGACGAAGGACAGATATACACAGATACGCAGTATTTT. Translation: CAISDEGQIYTDTQYF.

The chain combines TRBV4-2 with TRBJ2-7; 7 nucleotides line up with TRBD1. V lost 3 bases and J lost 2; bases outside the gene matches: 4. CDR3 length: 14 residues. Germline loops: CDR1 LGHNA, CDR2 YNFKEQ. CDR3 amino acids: CASSQTGLAYEQYF. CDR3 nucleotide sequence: TGTGCCAGCAGCCAGACAGGGTTAGCCTACGAGCAGTACTTC.

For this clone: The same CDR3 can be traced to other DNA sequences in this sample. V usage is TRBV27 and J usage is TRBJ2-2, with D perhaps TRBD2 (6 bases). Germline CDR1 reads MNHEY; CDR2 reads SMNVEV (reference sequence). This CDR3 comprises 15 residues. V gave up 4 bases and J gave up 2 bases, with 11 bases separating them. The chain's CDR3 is CASSSGTRNTGELFF. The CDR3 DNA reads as TGTGCCAGCAGTTCCGGGACTCGTAACACCGGGGAGCTGTTTTTT.

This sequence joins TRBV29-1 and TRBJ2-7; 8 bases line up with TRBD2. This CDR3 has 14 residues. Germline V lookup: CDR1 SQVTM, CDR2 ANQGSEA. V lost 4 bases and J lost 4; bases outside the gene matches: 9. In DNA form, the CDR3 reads TGCAGCGTTGTCGCGGGGGGTCCTAGGTACGAGCAGTACTTC. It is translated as CSVVAGGPRYEQYF.

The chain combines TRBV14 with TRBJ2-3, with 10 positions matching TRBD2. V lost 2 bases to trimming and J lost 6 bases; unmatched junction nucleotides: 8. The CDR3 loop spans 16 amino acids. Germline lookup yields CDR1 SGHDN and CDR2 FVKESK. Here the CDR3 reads CASSQRGTSVLDTQYF. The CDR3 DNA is TGTGCCAGCAGCCAAAGGGGGACTAGCGTTCTGGATACGCAGTATTTT.

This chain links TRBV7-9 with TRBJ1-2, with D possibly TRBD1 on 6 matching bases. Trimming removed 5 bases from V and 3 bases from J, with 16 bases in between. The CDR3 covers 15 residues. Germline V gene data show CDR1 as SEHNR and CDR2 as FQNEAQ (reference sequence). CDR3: CASSHEQGIDYGYTF. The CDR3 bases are TGTGCCAGCAGCCACGAGCAGGGGATCGACTATGGCTACACCTTC.

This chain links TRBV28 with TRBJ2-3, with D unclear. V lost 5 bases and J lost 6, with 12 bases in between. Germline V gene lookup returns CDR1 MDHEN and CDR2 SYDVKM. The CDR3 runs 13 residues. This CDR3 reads CASSPRRRDTQYF. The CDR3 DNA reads TGTGCCAGCAGTCCCCGGCGTAGGGATACGCAGTATTTT.

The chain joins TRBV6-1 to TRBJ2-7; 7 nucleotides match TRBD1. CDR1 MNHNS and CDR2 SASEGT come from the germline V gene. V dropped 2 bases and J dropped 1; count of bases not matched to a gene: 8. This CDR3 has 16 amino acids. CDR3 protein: CASSEPWDSYSYEQYF. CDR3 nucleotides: TGTGCCAGCAGTGAACCTTGGGACAGTTATTCCTACGAGCAGTACTTC.

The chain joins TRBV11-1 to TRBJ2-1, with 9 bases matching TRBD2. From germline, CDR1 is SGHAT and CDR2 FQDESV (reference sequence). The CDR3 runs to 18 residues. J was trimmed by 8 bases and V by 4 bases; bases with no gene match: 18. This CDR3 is CASSSLRLMAGGPHEQFF. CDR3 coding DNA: TGTGCCAGCAGCTCCCTCCGCTTGATGGCGGGAGGGCCCCATGAGCAGTTCTTC.

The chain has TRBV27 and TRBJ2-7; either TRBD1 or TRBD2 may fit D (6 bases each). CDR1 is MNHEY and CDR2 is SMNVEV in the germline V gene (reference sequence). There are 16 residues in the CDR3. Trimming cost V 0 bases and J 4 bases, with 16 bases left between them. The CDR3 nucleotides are TGTGCCAGCAGTTTATCCTGGGGGGCCAATAGTTACGAGCAGTACTTC. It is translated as CASSLSWGANSYEQYF.

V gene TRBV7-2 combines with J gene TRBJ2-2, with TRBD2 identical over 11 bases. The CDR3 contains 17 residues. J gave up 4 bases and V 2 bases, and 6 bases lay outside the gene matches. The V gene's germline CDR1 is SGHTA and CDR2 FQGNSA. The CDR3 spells CASSLKSSGRITGELFF. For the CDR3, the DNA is TGTGCCAGCAGCTTAAAGTCTAGCGGGAGGATCACCGGGGAGCTGTTTTTT.

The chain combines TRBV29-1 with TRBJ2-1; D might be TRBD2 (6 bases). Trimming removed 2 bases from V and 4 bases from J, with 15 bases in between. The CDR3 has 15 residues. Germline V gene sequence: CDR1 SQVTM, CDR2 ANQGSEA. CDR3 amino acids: CSVERRDRIYNEQFF. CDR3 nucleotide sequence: TGCAGCGTTGAAAGGCGGGACCGGATTTACAATGAGCAGTTCTTC.